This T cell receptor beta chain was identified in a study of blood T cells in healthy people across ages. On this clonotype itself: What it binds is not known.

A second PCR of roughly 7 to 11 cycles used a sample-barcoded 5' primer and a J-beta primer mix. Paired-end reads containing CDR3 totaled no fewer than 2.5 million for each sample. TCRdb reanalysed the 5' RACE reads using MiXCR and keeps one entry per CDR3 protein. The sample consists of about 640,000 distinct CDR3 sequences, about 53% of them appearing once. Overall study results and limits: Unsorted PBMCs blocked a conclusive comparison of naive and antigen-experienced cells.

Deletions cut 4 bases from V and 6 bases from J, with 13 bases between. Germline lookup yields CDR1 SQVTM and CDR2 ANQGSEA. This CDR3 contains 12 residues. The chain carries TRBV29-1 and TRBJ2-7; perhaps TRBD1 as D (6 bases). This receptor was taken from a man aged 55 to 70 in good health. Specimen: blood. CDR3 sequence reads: CSVGGTGSEQYF. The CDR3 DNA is TGCAGCGTTGGGGGTACAGGGTCCGAGCAGTACTTC.